These 17 T cell receptor beta chains originate from one sample sequenced in a study of human T cells and chemical hapten exposure. The time point was: patch test 1, 2 weeks after DPC sensitization. Treatment noted: therapeutic diphenylcyclopropenone sensitization with weekly scalp DPC. TCRdb analysed the RACE reads with MiXCR anew, one entry per CDR3 protein. The table includes some 120,000 distinct CDR3 sequences, 9% to 13% detected once. The sample consisted of whole blood, taken in connection with sensitization to the hapten diphenylcyclopropenone (DPC). These receptor sequences come from a woman aged 50 to 60 with alopecia areata. Some clones in this sample may be carry-over from other donors' samples.

The chain couples TRBV20-1 to TRBJ1-5; D not resolved. Germline V CDR1 and CDR2: DFQATT, SNEGSKA (reference sequence). The CDR3 covers 14 residues. The V end lost 6 bases, the J end lost 10 bases, and 22 bases lay between the germline ends. Written as DNA, the CDR3 is TGCAGTGCCCGCCTCGGAGGGCCTGGAGGTCCCCAGCATTTT. Amino acid sequence: CSARLGGPGGPQHF.

Ten or more counts support this clonotype. The genes are TRBV4-2 and TRBJ2-5, with 8 bases matching TRBD2. The V gene end was trimmed by 5 bases and the J gene end by 3 bases; junction bases not matched to a gene: 5. Germline V gene sequence: CDR1 LGHNA, CDR2 YNFKEQ. CDR3 length equals 14 residues. The CDR3 nucleotides are TGTGCCAGCAGCGAACTAGCGGATAAAGAGACCCAGTACTTC. The encoded protein is CASSELADKETQYF.

In this sample, this clonotype turned up many times. The gene calls are TRBV10-3 and TRBJ1-2; TRBD1 matches 8 bases. This CDR3 is built from 15 residues. V trimming: 6 bases; J trimming: 0 bases; junction bases outside the gene matches: 6. Germline V CDR1 and CDR2: ENHRY, SYGVKD. In nucleotides, the CDR3 is TGTGCCATCAGCGGGACAGGAACCACTAACTATGGCTACACCTTC. It translates to CAISGTGTTNYGYTF.

This clonotype was counted at least ten times. This chain uses TRBV9 with TRBJ1-2, with 7 bases aligning to TRBD1. Germline V gene sequence: CDR1 SGDLS, CDR2 YYNGEE. Trimming removed 4 bases from V and 8 bases from J; junction bases left unmatched: 14. The CDR3 runs to 15 residues. Written as DNA, the CDR3 is TGTGCCAGCAGCCAAGGGACAGCCCTAGAGGGAGGCTACACCTTC. This encodes CASSQGTALEGGYTF.

This clonotype was counted between two and nine times. The CDR3 region has the DNA TGTGCCAGCAGCGTAGCCCTTTGGGACAGGGCCTACACTGAAGCTTTCTTT. Its translation: CASSVALWDRAYTEAFF. V and J are TRBV9 and TRBJ1-1; the match to TRBD1 covers 9 bases. Trimming cost V 0 bases and J 3 bases; bases outside gene matches: 9. CDR3 size: 17 residues. Looked up from germline, CDR1 is SGDLS and CDR2 is YYNGEE.

Written as DNA, the CDR3 is TGTGCCAGCAGCCCCCTACGGGCTAATGAGCAGTTCTTC. This translates into CASSPLRANEQFF. This sequence joins TRBV7-2 and TRBJ2-1; D ambiguous. The CDR3 sequence is 13 residues long. V was trimmed by 5 bases and J by 7 bases, leaving 12 bases between them. The germline V gene has CDR1 SGHTA and CDR2 FQGNSA.

This clonotype has at least ten counts. The V call is TRBV7-9, the J call TRBJ2-6, with TRBD1 matching 9 bases. With 5 bases clipped from V and 1 base from J, the junction kept 9 bases outside the gene matches. The CDR3 spans 18 residues. The germline gives CDR1 SEHNR, CDR2 FQNEAQ (reference sequence). The CDR3 loop reads CASSPRQGVPSGANVLTF. CDR3 sequence (DNA): TGTGCCAGCAGCCCCCGACAGGGGGTCCCTTCTGGGGCCAACGTCCTGACTTTC.

This chain uses TRBV4-1 with TRBJ2-7; 8 bases align to TRBD2. In germline, CDR1 is MGHRA, CDR2 YSYEKL. With 1 base clipped from V and 2 bases from J, the junction kept 7 bases outside the gene matches. The CDR3 runs 16 residues. This chain's CDR3 is CASSQGPGGPTYEQYF. DNA for the CDR3: TGCGCCAGCAGCCAAGGCCCGGGAGGGCCTACCTACGAGCAGTACTTC.

Only a few counts were recorded for this clonotype. The CDR3 here is CSVSGRSQETQYF. CDR3 DNA sequence: TGCAGCGTTTCTGGACGGAGCCAAGAGACCCAGTACTTC. The chain couples TRBV29-1 to TRBJ2-5, with D unresolved. The V and J ends lost 5 bases and 1 base respectively, with 11 bases between them. This CDR3 comprises 13 residues. Germline V lookup: CDR1 SQVTM, CDR2 ANQGSEA.

The rearrangement links TRBV18 to TRBJ1-5, with TRBD1 as a possible D gene (6 bases). V was clipped by 1 base and J by 3 bases, with 10 bases between them. CDR1 and CDR2 from the germline V gene are KGHSH and LQKENI. This CDR3 is 15 amino acids long. This chain's CDR3 is CASSPLGHSNQPQHF. The CDR3 DNA is TGTGCCAGCTCACCACTGGGACACTCCAATCAGCCCCAGCATTTT.

This clonotype has ten or more counts. The V gene is TRBV6-6, the J gene TRBJ1-2; possible D gene TRBD1, 6 bases. The germline V gene encodes CDR1 MNHNY and CDR2 SVGAGI (reference sequence). Trimming shortened V by 6 bases and J by 2 bases, and 13 bases separated the two germline ends. The CDR3 runs 14 residues. The CDR3 DNA follows: TGTGCCAGCAGCCCGGACAGTTCAAACTATGGCTACACCTTC. This translates into CASSPDSSNYGYTF.

This clonotype was seen only a few times. This rearrangement joins TRBV6-6 to TRBJ2-1, with 9 bases identical to TRBD1. V dropped 6 bases and J dropped 0; count of bases not matched to a gene: 3. The CDR3 length is 15 residues. Germline lookup yields CDR1 MNHNY and CDR2 SVGAGI (reference sequence). The CDR3 bases are TGTGCCAGCAGCGGGACAGGGAGCTCCTACAATGAGCAGTTCTTC. Encoded protein: CASSGTGSSYNEQFF.

This clonotype was detected a few times. V and J are TRBV6-6 and TRBJ1-5, with D perhaps TRBD1 (5 bases). Germline CDR1 and CDR2: MNHNY and SVGAGI (reference sequence). The CDR3 is 13 amino acids. V was pared by 10 bases and J by 0 bases, with 10 bases between. CDR3 residues: CATGAYSNQPQHF. The CDR3 nucleotides read TGTGCCACCGGGGCATATAGCAATCAGCCCCAGCATTTT.

The chain links TRBV6-2 or TRBV6-3 to TRBJ1-1; no firm D call. Germline assignment: CDR1 MNHEY and CDR2 SVGEGT. The CDR3 extends over 13 amino acids. The V and J ends lost 2 bases and 2 bases respectively, with 6 bases between them. The CDR3 protein is CASSYPTNTEAFF. In DNA form, the CDR3 reads TGTGCCAGCAGTTACCCAACTAACACTGAAGCTTTCTTT.

This clonotype was seen only a few times. CDR3 residues: CASSPQGLPNTGELFF. The CDR3 DNA reads as TGTGCCAGCAGCCCCCAGGGACTCCCGAACACCGGGGAGCTGTTTTTT. This chain links TRBV7-2 with TRBJ2-2, with D perhaps matching TRBD2 (6 bases). Germline assignment: CDR1 SGHTA and CDR2 FQGNSA. The V end lost 5 bases, the J end lost 0 bases, and 13 bases lay between the germline ends. CDR3 length equals 16 residues.

This clonotype was detected a few times. The rearrangement joins TRBV20-1 to TRBJ2-1, with D perhaps matching TRBD1 or TRBD2 (5 bases each). This CDR3 comprises 14 residues. The germline V gene has CDR1 DFQATT and CDR2 SNEGSKA (reference sequence). The ends were cut back, 8 bases at V and 1 base at J, with 15 bases in the middle. The CDR3 nucleotides are TGCAGTATCACCGGGACCCAGTCCTACAATGAGCAGTTCTTC. Translating it yields CSITGTQSYNEQFF.

This clonotype was recorded at least ten times. The chain has TRBV10-1 and TRBJ1-1, with 7 bases that match TRBD1. Germline CDR1 reads WNHNN; CDR2 reads SYGVQD (reference sequence). The CDR3 contains 14 residues. The J segment lost 0 bases and the V segment lost 5 bases, leaving 3 bases of the junction unmatched. This CDR3 reads CASSSGTVNTEAFF. The CDR3 DNA reads TGCGCCAGCAGTTCGGGGACAGTGAACACTGAAGCTTTCTTT.